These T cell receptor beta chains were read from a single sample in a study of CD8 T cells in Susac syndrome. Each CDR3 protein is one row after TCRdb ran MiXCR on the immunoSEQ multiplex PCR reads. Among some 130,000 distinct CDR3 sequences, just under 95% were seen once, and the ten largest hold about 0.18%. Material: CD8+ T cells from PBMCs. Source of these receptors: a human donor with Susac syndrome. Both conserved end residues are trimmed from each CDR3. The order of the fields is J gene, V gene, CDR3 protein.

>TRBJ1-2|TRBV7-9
ASSLSEANYGYT
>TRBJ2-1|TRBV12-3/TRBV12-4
ASSLRRNNNEQF
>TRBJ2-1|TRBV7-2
ASSPWVAGFSYNEQF
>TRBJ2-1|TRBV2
ASSEASGLEQF
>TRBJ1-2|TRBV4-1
ASSKGASHGYT
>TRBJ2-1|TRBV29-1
SNLGGGGDEQF
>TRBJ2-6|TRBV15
ATSSTVGPSGANVLT
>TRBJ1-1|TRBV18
ASSPPDRGYNTEAF
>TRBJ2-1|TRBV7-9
ASSLGTSGMVEQF
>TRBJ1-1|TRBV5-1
ASSQPSLTGFNTEAF
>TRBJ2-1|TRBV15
ATNSGGPGQF
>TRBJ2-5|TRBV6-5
ASSTGAGETQY
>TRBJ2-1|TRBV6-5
ASSYEAGSNEQF
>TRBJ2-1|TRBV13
ASSPQGYDNEQF
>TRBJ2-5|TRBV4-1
ASSQGLAGARETQY
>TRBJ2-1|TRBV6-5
ASSYSGGGSGTTGNEQF
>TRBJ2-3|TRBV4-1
ASSQEGDMDTQY
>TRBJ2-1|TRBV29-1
SVGRGGGAFNEQF
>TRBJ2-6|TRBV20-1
RAGQGSSGANVLT
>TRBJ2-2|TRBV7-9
ASSLELAELF
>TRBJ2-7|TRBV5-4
ASSFGRDYEQY
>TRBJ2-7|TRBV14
ASSQVRSDRGFLSYHEQY
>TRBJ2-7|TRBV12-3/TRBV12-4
ASSLDSSTYEQY
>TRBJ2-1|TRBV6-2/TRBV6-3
ASIGTPSYNEQF
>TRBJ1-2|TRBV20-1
SAPLYAGYT
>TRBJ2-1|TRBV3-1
ASSLLGAGYNEQF
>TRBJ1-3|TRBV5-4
ASSFKGEDGNTIY
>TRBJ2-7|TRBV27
ASSFGGTYEQY
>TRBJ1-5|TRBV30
AGESGADQPQH
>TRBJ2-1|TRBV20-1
SARDFTGTSGRAHYNEQF
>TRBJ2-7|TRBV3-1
ASSQGEPATPNYEQY
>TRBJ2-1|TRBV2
ASSEALRRASYNEQF
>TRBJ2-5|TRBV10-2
AISSGTGKETQY
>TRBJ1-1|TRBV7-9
AGEGVNTEAF
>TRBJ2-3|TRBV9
ASSVVAATDTQY
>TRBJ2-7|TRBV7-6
ASSFRPTESSYEQY
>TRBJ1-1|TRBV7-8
ASSDGGPHTEAF
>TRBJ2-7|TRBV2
ASSEFGTVFDHTIYEQY
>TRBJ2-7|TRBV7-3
ASSLGWGDEQY
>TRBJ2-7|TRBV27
ASMMGIDRSYEQY
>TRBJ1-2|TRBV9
ASSVSTGGSDGYT
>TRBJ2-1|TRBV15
ATSREGSGYNEQF
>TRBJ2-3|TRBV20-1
SAIQREGEDTQY
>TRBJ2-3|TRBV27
ASSLSPPGTSGSTDTQY
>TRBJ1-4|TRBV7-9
ASSSPGGGYEKLF
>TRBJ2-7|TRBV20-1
SARDLGGTNLVEQY
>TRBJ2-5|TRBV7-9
ASSQAGQRETQY
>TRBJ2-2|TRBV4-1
ASSQEPGGYTGELF
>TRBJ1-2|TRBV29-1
SVDGGFYGYT
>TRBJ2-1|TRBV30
AWSVGLAGIYNEQF
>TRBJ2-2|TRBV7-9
ASSLVSDTGELF
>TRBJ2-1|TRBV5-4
ASSLETNYNEQF
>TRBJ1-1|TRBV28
ASSLPGPSIGTEAF
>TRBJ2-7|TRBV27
ASSSSGSSYEQY
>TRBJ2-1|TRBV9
ASGAGVEQF
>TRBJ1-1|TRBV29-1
SVGQTSQGHNTEAF
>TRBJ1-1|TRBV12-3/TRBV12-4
ASSFGPPHVSMNTEAF
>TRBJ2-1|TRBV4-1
ASSPGGGGRYNEQF
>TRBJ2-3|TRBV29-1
SVEDGATSGRSDTQY
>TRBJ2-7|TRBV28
ASSSVPAAHYEQY